These 22 T cell receptor beta chains share one sample of origin, sequenced in a study of CD8 T cells in ankylosing spondylitis. TCRdb used MiXCR to reprocess the 5' RACE reads, holding one entry per CDR3 protein. The data show about 440,000 distinct CDR3 sequences, 17% seen once. No antigen is known for these receptors. General observations from the study: A TCR beta motif of eight highly homologous variants appeared characteristic of ankylosing spondylitis blood.

The source material was blood, either unsorted or a sorted T cell fraction (not recorded which). The source is a male donor with ankylosing spondylitis.

This clonotype came up many times. This CDR3 is CASSLAPEGDTQYF. The CDR3 nucleotides are TGTGCCAGCAGCTTAGCCCCGGAGGGGGATACGCAGTATTTT. The chain couples TRBV7-6 to TRBJ2-3; D perhaps matches TRBD2 (6 bases). Trimming removed 0 bases at V and 6 bases at J, with 10 bases between. The CDR3 runs 14 residues. In germline, CDR1 is SGHVS, CDR2 FNYEAQ.

The chain recombines TRBV9 with TRBJ2-5; the match to TRBD1 covers 7 bases. The length of the CDR3 is 15 residues. Germline CDR1 reads SGDLS; CDR2 reads YYNGEE. The V segment lost 4 bases and the J segment 5 bases; nucleotides outside the gene matches: 11. The CDR3 region is CASSPTGVVMETQYF. The CDR3 nucleotides read TGTGCCAGCAGCCCTACAGGGGTGGTTATGGAGACCCAGTACTTC.

The table lists this clonotype with a few counts. The chain is built from TRBV18 and TRBJ2-5; D may be TRBD1 or TRBD2 (6 bases each). The CDR3 sequence is 13 residues long. Germline CDR1 KGHSH, CDR2 LQKENI. Trimming removed 4 bases from V and 1 base from J, with 7 bases in between. The CDR3 DNA reads as TGTGCCAGCTCACGGGGGGCCCAAGAGACCCAGTACTTC. This encodes CASSRGAQETQYF.

Many counts were recorded for this clonotype. The V and J genes are TRBV7-9 and TRBJ1-2, with D possibly TRBD1 on 6 matching bases. Germline-derived CDR1 and CDR2 are SEHNR and FQNEAQ (reference sequence). The ends were cut back, 2 bases at V and 14 bases at J, with 21 bases in the middle. The CDR3 is made up of 14 amino acids. Here the CDR3 DNA reads TGTGCCAGCAGCTTAACTACTCCGCCTACAGGGAAAACCTTC. Amino acids: CASSLTTPPTGKTF. The variable domain in full, with the rest retrieved from reference TRBV7-9 and TRBJ1-2, is DTGVSQNPRHKITKRGQNVTFRCDPISEHNRLYWYRQTLGQGPEFLTYFQNEAQLEKSRLLSDRFSAERPKGSFSTLEIQRTEQGDSAMYLCASSLTTPPTGKTFGSGTRLTVV.

The V call is TRBV20-1, the J call TRBJ2-1, with 7 nucleotides matching TRBD2. V lost 0 bases, J lost 2 bases, and 7 bases stayed unmatched. Germline V CDR1 and CDR2: DFQATT, SNEGSKA (reference sequence). This CDR3 comprises 16 residues. CDR3 amino acids: CSARELANPPYNEQFF. CDR3 bases: TGCAGTGCTAGAGAACTAGCGAATCCCCCCTACAATGAGCAGTTCTTC.

There are a few counts of this clonotype. J is TRBJ1-3 and V is TRBV6-6, with 7 bases matching TRBD1. V was clipped by 8 bases and J by 6 bases; unmatched bases: 4. From germline, CDR1 is MNHNY and CDR2 SVGAGI (reference sequence). This CDR3 is 12 amino acids long. The CDR3 reads CASQGVENTIYF. The CDR3 DNA is TGTGCCAGCCAGGGGGTTGAAAACACCATATATTTT.

This clonotype turned up a few times. The V gene is TRBV7-2, the J gene TRBJ2-7, with a weak D call TRBD1 (6 bases). Trimming pared 5 bases from V and 3 bases from J, leaving 20 bases between. Germline V CDR1 and CDR2: SGHTA, FQGNSA. The CDR3 has 16 amino acids. The CDR3 nucleotides are TGTGCCAGCAGCCTAGAGGGGCACAGGGCTAACTACGAGCAGTACTTC. It translates to CASSLEGHRANYEQYF.

The chain employs TRBV6-1 and TRBJ2-3, with D possibly matching TRBD1 (8 bases). Germline assignment: CDR1 MNHNS and CDR2 SASEGT. V gave up 7 bases and J gave up 3 bases, with 14 bases separating them. There are 14 residues in the CDR3. The CDR3 loop reads CASKQGGGTDTQYF. The CDR3 DNA reads as TGTGCCAGCAAACAGGGGGGAGGGACAGATACGCAGTATTTT.

This clonotype occurred a few times. At one end the junction does not follow the germline gene, possibly because of a read error. The chain joins TRBV7-6 to TRBJ2-1, with 12 bases matching TRBD2. Germline lookup yields CDR1 SGHVS and CDR2 FNYEAQ. This CDR3 is 13 amino acids long. The CDR3 loop is CASSILAGGPRVF. CDR3 DNA: TGTGCCAGCAGCATACTAGCGGGAGGTCCCCGAGTCTTC.

The rearrangement links TRBV5-4 to TRBJ1-3; 8 bases map to TRBD1. Germline-derived CDR1 and CDR2 are SGHNT and YYREEE (reference sequence). Trimming took 4 bases from V and 6 from J; bases not matched to a gene: 9. CDR3 length: 15 residues. CDR3 bases: TGTGCCAGCAGCCGACAGGGGAAGGGAGAAAACACCATATATTTT. Translation: CASSRQGKGENTIYF.

The sample holds a few counts of this clonotype. This chain uses TRBV6-1 with TRBJ2-4, with 7 bases identical to TRBD1. CDR3 length: 15 amino acids. Trimming at V came to 6 bases and at J to 5 bases, leaving 10 bases not matched to a gene. Germline loops: CDR1 MNHNS, CDR2 SASEGT. The CDR3 is CASRSPGTAQNIQYF. For the CDR3, the DNA is TGTGCCAGCAGATCCCCAGGGACAGCACAAAACATTCAGTACTTC.

J is TRBJ1-4 and V is TRBV20-1, with 7 bases identical to TRBD1. Germline CDR1 reads DFQATT; CDR2 reads SNEGSKA (reference sequence). V lost 2 bases to trimming and J lost 8 bases; unmatched junction nucleotides: 14. The length of the CDR3 is 16 residues. The CDR3 protein is CSARRGTDRWGEKLFF. CDR3 DNA: TGCAGTGCTAGAAGGGGAACGGACAGGTGGGGGGAAAAACTGTTTTTT.

This clonotype was recorded at least ten times. V usage is TRBV9 and J usage is TRBJ2-2, with D hard to call. This CDR3 is 15 amino acids long. Germline CDR1 reads SGDLS; CDR2 reads YYNGEE. The V and J ends lost 4 bases and 0 bases respectively, with 10 bases between them. The CDR3 is CASSPIVTNTGELFF. The CDR3 DNA reads as TGTGCCAGCAGCCCCATAGTAACGAACACCGGGGAGCTGTTTTTT.

This clonotype was found a few times. The CDR3 sequence: CSARRTSGRTADTQYF. Written as DNA, the CDR3 is TGCAGTGCTAGAAGGACTAGCGGGAGGACGGCAGATACGCAGTATTTT. The chain uses TRBV20-1 and TRBJ2-3; the match to TRBD2 covers 14 bases. The length of the CDR3 is 16 residues. The J segment lost 4 bases and the V segment lost 2 bases, leaving 5 bases of the junction unmatched. The germline CDR1 and CDR2 sequences are DFQATT and SNEGSKA (reference sequence).

In this sample, this clonotype turned up many times. The chain combines TRBV12-3 or TRBV12-4 with TRBJ2-5, with TRBD2 matching 10 bases. V shed 4 bases, J shed 1 base, and the junction held 6 bases outside the gene matches. This CDR3 region has 16 residues. CDR3 sequence: CASSSGLADFQETQYF. CDR3 DNA sequence: TGTGCCAGCAGTTCCGGACTAGCGGATTTCCAAGAGACCCAGTACTTC.

Only a few counts were recorded for this clonotype. The chain uses TRBV28 and TRBJ2-7, with TRBD1 matching 8 bases. The CDR3 has 17 amino acids. The ends lost 1 base at V and 5 bases at J; junction bases unmatched: 13. Germline-derived CDR1 and CDR2 are MDHEN and SYDVKM. The chain's CDR3 is CASSLSGRGRTWNEQYF. The CDR3 nucleotides are TGTGCCAGCAGTTTATCGGGCAGGGGGCGAACTTGGAACGAGCAGTACTTC.

This clonotype was detected only a few times. The chain recombines TRBV7-6 with TRBJ1-2, with 8 positions matching TRBD1. Germline V gene data show CDR1 as SGHVS and CDR2 as FNYEAQ. This CDR3 contains 15 residues. Trimming removed 5 bases from V and 6 bases from J; junction bases left unmatched: 11. The CDR3 coding sequence is TGTGCCAGCAGCCTAAGACAGGGGAGAGGTGATGGCTACACCTTC. Encoded protein: CASSLRQGRGDGYTF. The full variable domain, rest sourced from reference TRBV7-6 and TRBJ1-2, is GAGVSQSPRYKVTKRGQDVALRCDPISGHVSLYWYRQALGQGPEFLTYFNYEAQQDKSGLPNDRFSAERPEGSISTLTIQRTEQRDSAMYRCASSLRQGRGDGYTFGSGTRLTVV.

This clonotype was counted at least ten times. The chain recombines TRBV11-2 with TRBJ2-3; D not resolved. Looked up from germline, CDR1 is SGHAT and CDR2 is FQNNGV. This CDR3 comprises 13 residues. The V gene lost 5 bases and the J gene lost 2 bases, with 8 bases spanning the gap. CDR3 sequence (DNA): TGTGCCAGCAGCCCCCACATCACAGATACGCAGTATTTT. Residues: CASSPHITDTQYF.

This clonotype turned up a few times. The chain is built from TRBV28 and TRBJ2-3; D remains unclear. V gave up 5 bases and J gave up 8 bases, with 5 bases separating them. Germline CDR1 and CDR2: MDHEN and SYDVKM. This CDR3 is built from 10 residues. The CDR3 loop reads CASSLSTQYF. The CDR3 region has the DNA TGTGCCAGCAGTCTTAGTACGCAGTATTTT.

Ten or more counts support this clonotype. The rearrangement links TRBV9 to TRBJ2-3, with D perhaps matching TRBD2 (6 bases). The ends were cut back, 2 bases at V and 2 bases at J, with 12 bases in the middle. CDR3 length: 15 residues. Germline CDR1 SGDLS, CDR2 YYNGEE. CDR3 region: CASSVRDSHTDTQYF. As DNA, the CDR3 is TGTGCCAGCAGCGTCCGGGACTCCCACACAGATACGCAGTATTTT.

This chain joins TRBV5-1 and TRBJ1-1; D gene uncertain. This CDR3 is built from 17 residues. Germline V gene data show CDR1 as SGHRS and CDR2 as YFSETQ. Trimming shortened V by 1 base and J by 0 bases, and 16 bases separated the two germline ends. CDR3 region: CASSLSALSGVNTEAFF. In DNA, the CDR3 is TGCGCCAGCAGCTTGTCGGCGTTAAGTGGGGTGAACACTGAAGCTTTCTTT.

In this sample, this clonotype turned up a few times. The chain employs TRBV5-1 and TRBJ2-3, with D possibly being TRBD1 (8 bases). The CDR3 has 16 amino acids. Per the germline V gene, CDR1 is SGHRS and CDR2 is YFSETQ. V lost 4 bases and J 5 bases, leaving 20 bases between the germline ends. The CDR3 region has the DNA TGCGCCAGCAGCAACCGGGACAGGTCGGGGGGAGATACGCAGTATTTT. It codes for CASSNRDRSGGDTQYF.